What follows are 27 T cell receptor beta chains derived from one specimen sequenced in a study of naive and memory T cell subsets. Findings and caveats of the study: Possibly reflecting memory cells re-expressing CD45RA, a few larger clonotypes occurred in naive repertoires, especially CD8.

Both TRBC1 and TRBC2 were covered by a beta constant-region primer of two equimolar oligonucleotides. Ligated cDNA was amplified by four rounds of PCR with nested alpha and beta constant-region primers and SP2. One entry per CDR3 protein, called by TCRdb with MiXCR from the UMI-ligation and nested PCR reads. The sample has about 99,000 distinct CDR3 sequences, more than 14% seen once. No antigen has been identified for these receptors. Material: naive CD8+ T cells from blood. All receptors derive from a human donor in good health.

The V gene is TRBV10-3, the J gene TRBJ2-1; no clear D gene. V shed 8 bases and J shed 8 bases, with 13 bases lying between them. This CDR3 has 12 residues. The germline V gene has CDR1 ENHRY and CDR2 SYGVKD. CDR3 in DNA: TGTGCCATCTCCCAGGAAGGTTATGAGCAGTTCTTC. Protein sequence: CAISQEGYEQFF.

This chain connects TRBV5-1 to TRBJ2-1; D may be TRBD2 (6 bases). CDR1 and CDR2 (germline): SGHRS, YFSETQ. This CDR3 spans 15 amino acids. Trimming left V 6 bases short and J 8 bases short, with 21 bases between. CDR3 in amino acids: CASNRDWDVVDEQFF. The CDR3 DNA follows: TGCGCCAGCAACCGGGACTGGGACGTTGTAGATGAGCAGTTCTTC.

The rearrangement links TRBV30 to TRBJ2-7, with D perhaps matching TRBD1 (5 bases). The CDR3 is 13 amino acids. CDR1 is GTSNPN, CDR2 SVGIG, per germline (reference sequence). Trimming left V 1 base short and J 3 bases short, with 10 bases between. The CDR3 loop is CAWSEGVGYEQYF. In DNA, the CDR3 is TGTGCCTGGAGTGAAGGGGTAGGCTACGAGCAGTACTTC.

The sample holds many counts of this clonotype. This chain connects TRBV11-2 to TRBJ2-3; perhaps TRBD2 as D (6 bases). The V and J ends lost 1 base and 0 bases respectively, with 14 bases between them. Germline V gene data show CDR1 as SGHAT and CDR2 as FQNNGV. This CDR3 region has 17 residues. The CDR3: CASSLGTMGLSTDTQYF. DNA for the CDR3: TGTGCCAGCAGCTTAGGAACTATGGGACTGAGCACAGATACGCAGTATTTT.

This clonotype was seen many times. This chain connects TRBV12-3 or TRBV12-4 to TRBJ2-1; 10 positions match TRBD2. The CDR3 totals 14 residues. V trimming: 6 bases; J trimming: 4 bases; junction bases outside the gene matches: 3. The CDR3 region has the DNA TGTGCCAGCAGAACTAGCGGGATATACAATGAGCAGTTCTTC. It yields the protein CASRTSGIYNEQFF.

The chain joins TRBV27 to TRBJ1-1; D gene ambiguous. V lost 1 base to trimming and J lost 5 bases, with 14 bases between them. Germline CDR1 and CDR2: MNHEY and SMNVEV (reference sequence). The CDR3 length is 15 residues. CDR3 residues: CASSLLADRVTEAFF. In nucleotides, the CDR3 is TGTGCCAGCAGTTTATTAGCCGATCGGGTGACTGAAGCTTTCTTT.

There are many counts of this clonotype. This chain joins TRBV20-1 and TRBJ2-7; TRBD2 matches at 10 bases. This CDR3 contains 19 residues. The V segment lost 2 bases and the J segment 2 bases; nucleotides outside the gene matches: 18. Germline assignment: CDR1 DFQATT and CDR2 SNEGSKA (reference sequence). The CDR3 DNA reads TGCAGTGCTAGACTCGCAATCCCGGTAACTAGCGGGATCACCTACGAGCAGTACTTC. Its protein is CSARLAIPVTSGITYEQYF.

This clonotype was observed a handful of times. The chain links TRBV11-2 to TRBJ1-3; D is unresolved. V was clipped by 3 bases and J by 0 bases, with 12 bases between them. Germline lookup yields CDR1 SGHAT and CDR2 FQNNGV. This CDR3 contains 16 residues. As DNA, the CDR3 is TGTGCCAGCAGCTTGGGTCGAGGCAGCTCTGGAAACACCATATATTTT. It yields the protein CASSLGRGSSGNTIYF.

V and J are TRBV12-5 and TRBJ1-2; 8 positions match TRBD1. CDR3 length: 13 residues. Germline values: CDR1 LGHNT, CDR2 FRNRAP. V lost 4 bases to trimming and J lost 4 bases; unmatched junction nucleotides: 2. The CDR3 here is CASGSGTGYGYTF. CDR3 sequence (DNA): TGTGCTAGTGGTTCGGGGACAGGCTATGGCTACACCTTC. The whole variable domain, filled in from reference TRBV12-5 and TRBJ1-2, reads DARVTQTPRHKVTEMGQEVTMRCQPILGHNTVFWYRQTMMQGLELLAYFRNRAPLDDSGMPKDRFSAEMPDATLATLKIQPSEPRDSAVYFCASGSGTGYGYTFGSGTRLTVV.

There are a few counts of this clonotype. The chain uses TRBV11-2 and TRBJ2-3; a possible D gene is TRBD1 (6 bases). CDR3 length: 12 amino acids. CDR1 and CDR2 (germline): SGHAT, FQNNGV. V shed 6 bases and J shed 10 bases, with 14 bases lying between them. DNA for the CDR3: TGTGCCAGCAGTTCCCAGGGGTTGGCGCAGTATTTT. Protein product: CASSSQGLAQYF.

The chain is built from TRBV7-9 and TRBJ2-1; D is uncertain. Trimming took off 0 bases at V and 14 bases at J, with 29 bases between the two ends. The length of the CDR3 is 18 residues. Germline-derived CDR1 and CDR2 are SEHNR and FQNEAQ (reference sequence). The CDR3 DNA reads as TGTGCCAGCAGCTTAGCCTTTGGGGTGGCGACCGACCCAGAGGTGGAGTTCTTC. Residues: CASSLAFGVATDPEVEFF.

This clonotype was observed a few times. This sequence joins TRBV27 and TRBJ2-1; D may be TRBD2 (6 bases). The CDR3 covers 18 residues. Trimming pared 2 bases from V and 7 bases from J, leaving 24 bases between. Germline CDR1 and CDR2: MNHEY and SMNVEV (reference sequence). The CDR3 loop reads CASSLRGTAYKTENEQFF. The CDR3, as DNA: TGTGCCAGCAGTTTACGGGGGACCGCTTATAAAACGGAAAATGAGCAGTTCTTC.

This clonotype was seen more than once but under ten times. The rearrangement links TRBV19 to TRBJ1-5; 7 bases align to TRBD1. Germline CDR1 LNHDA, CDR2 SQIVND (reference sequence). After removal of 5 bases from V and 4 bases from J, the junction contained 8 bases not matched to a gene. This CDR3 is 15 amino acids long. CDR3 sequence: CASSPSDRQNQPQHF. CDR3 DNA: TGTGCCAGTAGTCCCTCGGACAGGCAGAATCAGCCCCAGCATTTT.

The chain links TRBV2 to TRBJ2-5; 9 nucleotides match TRBD2. Germline V gives CDR1 SNHLY, CDR2 FYNNEI. The ends lost 5 bases at V and 3 bases at J; junction bases unmatched: 10. This CDR3 has 16 residues. The CDR3 sequence: CASSPPTSGAKETQYF. DNA for the CDR3: TGTGCCAGCAGTCCTCCGACTAGCGGAGCTAAAGAGACCCAGTACTTC. Together with reference TRBV2 and TRBJ2-5, the CDR3 gives the full variable domain: EPEVTQTPSHQVTQMGQEVILRCVPISNHLYFYWYRQILGQKVEFLVSFYNNEISEKSEIFDDQFSVERPDGSNFTLKIRSTKLEDSAMYFCASSPPTSGAKETQYFGPGTRLLVL.

This clonotype was seen a few times. CDR3 protein: CASSLIPDRGDTQYF. CDR3 bases: TGTGCCAGCAGCTTAATTCCGGACAGGGGAGATACGCAGTATTTT. The chain combines TRBV7-3 with TRBJ2-3; 9 bases map to TRBD1. Germline V gene data show CDR1 as SGHTA and CDR2 as FQGTGA. V trimming: 1 base; J trimming: 5 bases; junction bases outside the gene matches: 4. CDR3 length: 15 amino acids.

This clonotype showed up just a few times. The chain joins TRBV18 to TRBJ2-1, with 9 bases identical to TRBD1. Unmatched junction bases numbered 7, after V lost 3 bases and J lost 7 bases. Looked up from germline, CDR1 is KGHSH and CDR2 is LQKENI. There are 15 residues in the CDR3. CDR3 DNA sequence: TGTGCCAGCTCACCGGGGACAGGGCAACAGAATGAGCAGTTCTTC. Its protein product is CASSPGTGQQNEQFF.

This clonotype was picked up one time. The CDR3, as DNA: TGTGCCACCAGCTCCACGGCTCAAAGGGGGGGGGGTGGCAGGTCCAACGTCCTGACTTTC. It encodes CATSSTAQRGGGGRSNVLTF. The genes are TRBV15 and TRBJ2-6, with TRBD2 as a possible D gene (7 bases). Looked up from germline, CDR1 is LNHNV and CDR2 is YYDKDF (reference sequence). CDR3 length: 20 residues. V was clipped by 5 bases and J by 8 bases, with 31 bases between them.

The rearrangement uses TRBV19 and TRBJ2-6; the D gene could be TRBD1 or TRBD2 (5 bases each). CDR3 size: 18 residues. Germline loops: CDR1 LNHDA, CDR2 SQIVND (reference sequence). With 4 bases removed from V and 0 bases from J, the gap between germline ends came to 16 bases. The CDR3 here is CASSTGHRIVSGANVLTF. The CDR3 DNA reads TGTGCCAGTAGTACGGGGCACCGGATCGTCTCTGGGGCCAACGTCCTGACTTTC.

The V call is TRBV7-9, the J call TRBJ1-1, with D unclear. This CDR3 region has 17 residues. The V gene lost 6 bases and the J gene lost 0 bases, with 20 bases spanning the gap. The V gene's germline CDR1 is SEHNR and CDR2 FQNEAQ (reference sequence). Here the CDR3 reads CASRAEVPKNMNTEAFF. The CDR3 DNA is TGTGCCAGCAGAGCAGAGGTTCCAAAGAACATGAACACTGAAGCTTTCTTT. Together with reference TRBV7-9 and TRBJ1-1, the CDR3 gives the full variable domain: DTGVSQNPRHKITKRGQNVTFRCDPISEHNRLYWYRQTLGQGPEFLTYFQNEAQLEKSRLLSDRFSAERPKGSFSTLEIQRTEQGDSAMYLCASRAEVPKNMNTEAFFGQGTRLTVV.

This clonotype showed up many times. The chain is built from TRBV28 and TRBJ2-3; 9 positions agree with TRBD1. Germline-derived CDR1 and CDR2 are MDHEN and SYDVKM. CDR3 length: 14 residues. V lost 11 bases to trimming and J lost 5 bases; unmatched junction nucleotides: 11. DNA for the CDR3: TGTGCCTGCCAGGGGGACAGGGAAGGAGATACGCAGTATTTT. It translates to CACQGDREGDTQYF.

The gene calls are TRBV12-3 or TRBV12-4 and TRBJ2-1; 11 nucleotides agree with TRBD2. V lost 6 bases to trimming and J lost 8 bases; unmatched junction nucleotides: 3. The CDR3 runs to 13 residues. The CDR3 spells CASRGTSGDEQFF. CDR3 DNA: TGTGCCAGCAGGGGGACTAGCGGCGATGAGCAGTTCTTC.

The V and J genes are TRBV9 and TRBJ1-6; D is unresolved. Germline-derived CDR1 and CDR2 are SGDLS and YYNGEE. Trimming pared 2 bases from V and 8 bases from J, leaving 14 bases between. CDR3 length: 15 residues. Here the CDR3 DNA reads TGTGCCAGCAGCGTTGAAGGGAGGGCGGATTCACCCCTCCACTTT. Translation gives CASSVEGRADSPLHF.

The J gene is TRBJ2-1, the V gene TRBV7-9, with 9 nucleotides matching TRBD2. The V gene's germline CDR1 is SEHNR and CDR2 FQNEAQ (reference sequence). V lost 5 bases to trimming and J lost 3 bases; unmatched junction nucleotides: 5. This CDR3 has 15 amino acids. The DNA for the CDR3 is TGTGCCAGCAGCGCCGGGACTAGCAACTACAATGAGCAGTTCTTC. It translates to CASSAGTSNYNEQFF.

The J gene is TRBJ2-5, the V gene TRBV2; possibly TRBD1 or TRBD2 for D (5 bases each). Germline lookup yields CDR1 SNHLY and CDR2 FYNNEI. The CDR3 has 16 residues. Deletions cut 4 bases from V and 3 bases from J, with 18 bases between. In DNA form, the CDR3 reads TGTGCCAGCAGTGGCGAACCGGGACGGAACGAAGAGACCCAGTACTTC. Its protein product is CASSGEPGRNEETQYF. The variable domain in full, completed from reference TRBV2 and TRBJ2-5, reads EPEVTQTPSHQVTQMGQEVILRCVPISNHLYFYWYRQILGQKVEFLVSFYNNEISEKSEIFDDQFSVERPDGSNFTLKIRSTKLEDSAMYFCASSGEPGRNEETQYFGPGTRLLVL.

V is TRBV15 and J is TRBJ1-4; no clear D gene. Germline CDR1 and CDR2: LNHNV and YYDKDF (reference sequence). Trimming stripped 8 bases from V and 8 bases from J, with 15 bases between. This CDR3 has 13 amino acids. CDR3 loop: CATGKRSGEKLFF. As DNA, the CDR3 is TGTGCCACCGGGAAGAGGTCTGGCGAAAAACTGTTTTTT.

V is TRBV6-5 and J is TRBJ2-3; D possibly corresponds to TRBD2 (5 bases). Trimming removed 4 bases at V and 4 bases at J, with 9 bases between. The CDR3 runs 13 residues. From germline, CDR1 is MNHEY and CDR2 SVGAGI. The CDR3 DNA is TGTGCCAGCAGTTCACTAGTACCAGATACGCAGTATTTT. Protein product: CASSSLVPDTQYF.

The chain has TRBV7-6 and TRBJ2-7, with 9 bases aligning to TRBD1. Germline V gene data show CDR1 as SGHVS and CDR2 as FNYEAQ. CDR3 length equals 13 residues. Losses at the gene ends were 5 bases for V and 9 bases for J; bases not matched to a gene: 8. The CDR3 region is CASSPDRGSGQYF. The CDR3 DNA reads as TGTGCCAGCAGCCCAGACAGGGGGTCTGGGCAGTACTTC.